Shown below are 9 T cell receptor beta chains from a single sample sequenced in a study of CD8 T cells in ankylosing spondylitis. Study-wide results and caveats: A motif of eight or nine highly homologous TCR beta variants was seen as apparently characteristic of ankylosing spondylitis blood.

No antigen has been assigned to these receptors. One entry per CDR3 protein results from TCRdb running MiXCR on the 5' RACE reads. The sample holds 200,000 to 250,000 distinct CDR3 sequences, 6% to 8% seen once. Sequencing was done on a sample of blood, either unsorted or a sorted T cell fraction (not recorded which). The receptors originated from a male donor with ankylosing spondylitis.

This clonotype was counted many times. The rearrangement links TRBV29-1 to TRBJ2-3, with 8 positions matching TRBD2. Germline V gene lookup returns CDR1 SQVTM and CDR2 ANQGSEA. With V trimmed by 8 bases and J by 0 bases, 13 bases remained unmatched. The CDR3 has 16 residues. CDR3 loop: CSFSPLRGVSTDTQYF. CDR3 coding DNA: TGCAGCTTTTCCCCGTTGCGGGGGGTCAGCACAGATACGCAGTATTTT.

This clonotype was recorded at least ten times. The J gene is TRBJ2-6, the V gene TRBV29-1, with 10 bases fitting TRBD1. Germline-derived CDR1 and CDR2 are SQVTM and ANQGSEA. Trimming took 6 bases from V and 1 from J; bases not matched to a gene: 6. The CDR3 is 16 amino acids. The CDR3 sequence: CSVRTGGYSGANVLTF. The CDR3 bases are TGCAGCGTAAGGACAGGGGGATATTCTGGGGCCAACGTCCTGACTTTC.

A word on this clonotype: An end of the junction differs from the germline gene, which may be a read error. The rearrangement links TRBV20-1 to TRBJ1-2; possibly TRBD1 for D (6 bases). CDR3 length: 12 amino acids. Germline CDR1 and CDR2: DFQATT and SNEGSKA (reference sequence). The CDR3 spells CSARGGPHGYTF. The CDR3 DNA is TGCAGTGCGAGAGGGGGACCACATGGCTACACCTTC.

This clonotype was seen at least ten times. The chain is built from TRBV12-3 or TRBV12-4 and TRBJ1-2, with D unclear. Trimming stripped 1 base from V and 6 bases from J, with 3 bases between. This CDR3 has 11 amino acids. CDR3 residues: CASSLGHGYTF. Written as DNA, the CDR3 is TGTGCCAGCAGTTTAGGCCATGGCTACACCTTC.

This clonotype was observed a handful of times. CDR3 coding DNA: TGTGCCAGCAGCTTAAAGTCCGGACCGGAGGAGACCCAGTACTTC. Translating it yields CASSLKSGPEETQYF. The rearrangement uses TRBV7-9 and TRBJ2-5; D gene uncertain. CDR3 length: 15 residues. Trimming left V 2 bases short and J 5 bases short, with 15 bases between. Germline lookup yields CDR1 SEHNR and CDR2 FQNEAQ (reference sequence).

This clonotype was observed at least ten times. The genes are TRBV4-1 and TRBJ2-5; D might be TRBD1 (8 bases). Germline V CDR1 and CDR2: MGHRA, YSYEKL. The CDR3 is 17 amino acids. V gave up 0 bases and J gave up 4 bases, with 18 bases separating them. The CDR3 loop reads CASSQDEGQGGRETQYF. The CDR3 nucleotides are TGCGCCAGCAGCCAAGATGAAGGACAGGGAGGGAGAGAGACCCAGTACTTC.

The table lists this clonotype with many counts. The rearrangement joins TRBV4-3 to TRBJ2-7; unclear D gene. The ends were cut back, 1 base at V and 1 base at J, with 8 bases in the middle. The CDR3 runs 14 residues. Looked up from germline, CDR1 is LGHNA and CDR2 is YSLEER. The CDR3 is CASSQGPLSYEQYF. The DNA for the CDR3 is TGCGCCAGCAGCCAAGGGCCCCTTTCCTACGAGCAGTACTTC.

This clonotype was recorded at least ten times. The V gene is TRBV20-1, the J gene TRBJ1-4, with D possibly TRBD1 on 5 matching bases. The CDR3 length is 14 residues. V was cut by 5 bases and J by 8 bases, with 18 bases left in between. Per germline, CDR1 DFQATT and CDR2 SNEGSKA (reference sequence). CDR3 amino acids: CSARKTRGVEKLFF. The CDR3 region has the DNA TGCAGTGCTCGAAAGACACGGGGGGTGGAAAAACTGTTTTTT.

At least ten counts were recorded for this clonotype. The chain carries TRBV10-3 and TRBJ2-7, with 14 nucleotides matching TRBD2. Germline trimming cut 0 bases from V and 5 bases from J; bases unmatched to any gene: 15. Germline V gene data show CDR1 as ENHRY and CDR2 as SYGVKD. The CDR3 spans 20 residues. The CDR3 is CAISESSSGTSGSKVNEQYF. In DNA form, the CDR3 reads TGTGCCATCAGTGAGTCAAGTAGTGGGACTAGCGGGAGTAAAGTGAACGAGCAGTACTTC.